This TCR beta chain was observed in a study of cytomegalovirus exposure and HLA in healthy donors. The CDR3 has 14 residues. The V end lost 4 bases, the J end lost 3 bases, and 10 bases lay between the germline ends. CDR1 and CDR2 (germline): SGHVS, FNYEAQ. PCR amplification relied on 60 Vbeta primers (plus 13 Jbeta primers). Method: immunoSEQ multiplex PCR; TCRdb's copy keeps in-frame clones and lacks some. The sample has more than 95,000 clones, 65% to 80% seen once. Specimen: PBMCs. The chain is built from TRBV7-6 and TRBJ2-1; a possible D gene is TRBD1 (7 bases). The source is a male donor in good health and CMV-seronegative. The DNA for the CDR3 is TGTGCCAGCAGCTCGCAGGGGGGCTACAATGAGCAGTTCTTC. This encodes CASSSQGGYNEQFF.